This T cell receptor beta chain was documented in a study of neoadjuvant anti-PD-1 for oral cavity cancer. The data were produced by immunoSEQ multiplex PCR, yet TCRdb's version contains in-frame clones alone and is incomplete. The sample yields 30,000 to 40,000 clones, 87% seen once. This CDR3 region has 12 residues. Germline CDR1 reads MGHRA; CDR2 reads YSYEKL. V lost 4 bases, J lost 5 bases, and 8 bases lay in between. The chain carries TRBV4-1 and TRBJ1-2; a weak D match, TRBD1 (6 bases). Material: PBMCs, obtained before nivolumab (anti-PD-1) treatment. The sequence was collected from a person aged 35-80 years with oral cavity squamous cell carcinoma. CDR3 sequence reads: CASSPTGYGYTF. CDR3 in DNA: TGCGCCAGCAGCCCAACAGGGTATGGCTACACCTTC.